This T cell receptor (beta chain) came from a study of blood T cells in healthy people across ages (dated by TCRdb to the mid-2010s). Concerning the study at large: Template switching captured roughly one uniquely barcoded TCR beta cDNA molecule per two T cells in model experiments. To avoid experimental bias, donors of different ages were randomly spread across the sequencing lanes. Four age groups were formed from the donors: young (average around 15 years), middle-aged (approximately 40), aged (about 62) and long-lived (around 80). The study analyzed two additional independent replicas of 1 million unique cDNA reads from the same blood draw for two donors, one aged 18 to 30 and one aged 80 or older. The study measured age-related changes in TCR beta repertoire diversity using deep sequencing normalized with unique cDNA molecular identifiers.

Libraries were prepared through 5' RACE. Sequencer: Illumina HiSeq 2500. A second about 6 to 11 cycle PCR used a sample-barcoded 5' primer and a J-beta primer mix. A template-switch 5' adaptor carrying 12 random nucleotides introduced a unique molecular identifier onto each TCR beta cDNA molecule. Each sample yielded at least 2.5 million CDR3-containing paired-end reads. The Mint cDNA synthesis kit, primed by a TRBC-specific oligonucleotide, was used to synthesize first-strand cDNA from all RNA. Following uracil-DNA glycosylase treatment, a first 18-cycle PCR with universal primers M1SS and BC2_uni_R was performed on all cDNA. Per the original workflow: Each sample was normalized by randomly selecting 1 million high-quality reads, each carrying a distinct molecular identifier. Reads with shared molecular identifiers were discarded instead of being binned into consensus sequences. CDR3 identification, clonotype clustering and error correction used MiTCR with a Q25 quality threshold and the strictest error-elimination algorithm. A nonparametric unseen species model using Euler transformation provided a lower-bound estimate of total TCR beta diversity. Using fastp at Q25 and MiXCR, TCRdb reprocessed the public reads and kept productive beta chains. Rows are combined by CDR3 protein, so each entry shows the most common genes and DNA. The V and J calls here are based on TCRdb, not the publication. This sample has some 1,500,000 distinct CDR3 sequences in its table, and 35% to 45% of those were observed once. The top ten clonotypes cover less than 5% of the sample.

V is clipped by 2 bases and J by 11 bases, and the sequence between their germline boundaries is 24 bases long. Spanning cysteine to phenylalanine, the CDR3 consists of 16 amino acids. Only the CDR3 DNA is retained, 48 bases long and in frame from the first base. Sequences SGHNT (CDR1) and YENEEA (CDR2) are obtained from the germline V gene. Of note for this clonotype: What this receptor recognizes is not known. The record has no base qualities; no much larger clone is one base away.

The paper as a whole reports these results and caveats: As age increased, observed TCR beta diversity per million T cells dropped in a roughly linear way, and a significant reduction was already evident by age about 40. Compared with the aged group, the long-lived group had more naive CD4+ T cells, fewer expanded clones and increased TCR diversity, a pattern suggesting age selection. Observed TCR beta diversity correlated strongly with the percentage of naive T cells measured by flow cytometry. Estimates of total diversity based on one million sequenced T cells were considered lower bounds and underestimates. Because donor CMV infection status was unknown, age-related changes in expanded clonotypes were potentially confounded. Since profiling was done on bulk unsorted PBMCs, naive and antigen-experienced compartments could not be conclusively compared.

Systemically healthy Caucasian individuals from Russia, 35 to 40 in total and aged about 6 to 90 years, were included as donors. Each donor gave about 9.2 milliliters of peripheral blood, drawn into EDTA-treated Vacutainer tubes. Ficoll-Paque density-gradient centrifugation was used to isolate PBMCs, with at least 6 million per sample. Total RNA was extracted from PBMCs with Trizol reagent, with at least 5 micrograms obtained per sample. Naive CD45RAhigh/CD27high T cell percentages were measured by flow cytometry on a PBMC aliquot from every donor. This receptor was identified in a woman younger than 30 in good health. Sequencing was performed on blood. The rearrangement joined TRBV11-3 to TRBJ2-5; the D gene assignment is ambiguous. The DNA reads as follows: TGTGCCAGCAGCTTAAACGTCCGGGCCGCCCACAATGAGCAGTACTTC. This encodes CASSLNVRAAHNEQYF.